This passage covers 30 T cell receptor beta chains from one sample sequenced in a study of spatial heterogeneity in lung cancer. Study-wide results and limits: The study found that expanded intratumoral alpha and beta TCR counts tracked tumor mutation counts.

These receptors' antigens are unknown. Time point meaning: sample taken at primary tumor resection. Each CDR3 protein is one row after TCRdb ran MiXCR on the 5' RACE reads. The table includes fewer than 20,000 distinct CDR3 sequences, under 7.5% detected once. The sample was lung tumor tissue, taken at surgery. Receptors were obtained from a female donor with early-stage non-small cell lung cancer.

This clonotype was counted ten times or more. The chain joins TRBV18 to TRBJ1-2, with a tentative D call TRBD1 (6 bases). This CDR3 region has 13 residues. Germline CDR1 is KGHSH and CDR2 is LQKENI. Trimming took 4 bases from V and 3 from J, leaving 9 bases between them. For the CDR3, the DNA is TGTGCCAGCTCACTCGCAGGGGACTATGGCTACACCTTC. Protein: CASSLAGDYGYTF.

This clonotype showed up many times. The CDR3 reads CASTWVGQETQYF. CDR3 bases: TGTGCCAGCACCTGGGTAGGCCAAGAGACCCAGTACTTC. The chain couples TRBV7-9 to TRBJ2-5, with unresolved D. Trimming left V 7 bases short and J 1 base short, with 10 bases between. The CDR3 length is 13 residues. Germline CDR1 and CDR2: SEHNR and FQNEAQ (reference sequence).

This clonotype has at least ten counts. The genes are TRBV27 and TRBJ1-1; D unresolved. Looked up from germline, CDR1 is MNHEY and CDR2 is SMNVEV (reference sequence). Trimming took 8 bases from V and 5 from J, leaving 18 bases between them. The CDR3 consists of 14 residues. Written as DNA, the CDR3 is TGTGCCAGCCGTCCAGTATCCGGCAGGACTGAAGCTTTCTTT. It specifies CASRPVSGRTEAFF.

Many counts were recorded for this clonotype. V usage is TRBV7-2 and J usage is TRBJ2-3, with D perhaps TRBD2 (6 bases). The V and J ends lost 6 bases and 0 bases respectively, with 13 bases between them. Germline V lookup: CDR1 SGHTA, CDR2 FQGNSA. The CDR3 extends over 15 amino acids. CDR3 in amino acids: CASRRGGSSTDTQYF. The CDR3 DNA reads as TGTGCCAGCAGGCGGGGCGGGTCTAGCACAGATACGCAGTATTTT. Together with reference TRBV7-2 and TRBJ2-3, the CDR3 gives the full variable domain: GAGVSQSPSNKVTEKGKDVELRCDPISGHTALYWYRQSLGQGLEFLIYFQGNSAPDKSGLPSDRFSAERTGGSVSTLTIQRTQQEDSAVYLCASRRGGSSTDTQYFGPGTRLTVL.

At least ten counts were recorded for this clonotype. The V and J genes are TRBV7-9 and TRBJ1-2, with TRBD1 as a possible D gene (5 bases). Germline loops: CDR1 SEHNR, CDR2 FQNEAQ (reference sequence). V was cut by 5 bases and J by 3 bases, with 19 bases left in between. The CDR3 is made up of 16 amino acids. CDR3 sequence: CASSPDLRGGDYGYTF. CDR3 nucleotide sequence: TGTGCCAGCAGCCCTGATCTCCGGGGGGGGGACTATGGCTACACCTTC.

In its sample, this clonotype was seen many times. The chain employs TRBV7-9 and TRBJ1-6; 8 nucleotides align to TRBD1. CDR3 length: 16 residues. Germline V gene data show CDR1 as SEHNR and CDR2 as FQNEAQ (reference sequence). J gave up 3 bases and V 1 base, and 2 bases lay outside the gene matches. The CDR3 coding sequence is TGTGCCAGCAGCTTAGGACAGGGGTTCTATAATTCACCCCTCCACTTT. As protein: CASSLGQGFYNSPLHF.

This clonotype was counted at least ten times. The V gene is TRBV7-2, the J gene TRBJ2-3; TRBD1 matches 7 bases. Germline CDR1 and CDR2: SGHTA and FQGNSA. CDR3 length equals 16 residues. Unmatched junction bases numbered 5, after V lost 2 bases and J lost 0 bases. For the CDR3, the DNA is TGTGCCAGCAGCTTACTGGGGACAGCTAGCACAGATACGCAGTATTTT. Translation gives CASSLLGTASTDTQYF.

This clonotype was observed at least ten times. The rearrangement links TRBV3-2 to TRBJ1-4. TRBV3-2 is tagged as a pseudogene. This CDR3 has 10 amino acids. This chain's CDR3 is CASSQRILFF. For the CDR3, the DNA is TGTGCCAGCAGCCAACGGATCCTGTTTTTT.

In the case of this clonotype: A much larger clone sits a single nucleotide away, making a read error possible. The V and J genes are TRBV29-1 and TRBJ2-5; D call uncertain. CDR1 is SQVTM and CDR2 is ANQGSEA in the germline V gene. V shed 1 base and J shed 3 bases, with 12 bases lying between them. The CDR3 has 14 amino acids. For the CDR3, the DNA is TGCAGCGTTGAAGTACTCCCGGTCGAAGAGACCCAGTACTTC. The encoded protein is CSVEVLPVEETQYF.

This clonotype was found many times. The chain links TRBV5-1 to TRBJ2-3, with D uncertain. V was trimmed by 4 bases and J by 6 bases, leaving 9 bases between them. CDR3 size: 12 residues. Germline V gene data show CDR1 as SGHRS and CDR2 as YFSETQ. The CDR3 reads CASSPLADTQYF. CDR3 nucleotide sequence: TGCGCCAGCAGCCCCCTCGCGGATACGCAGTATTTT.

In its sample, this clonotype was seen many times. The chain couples TRBV6-5 to TRBJ1-2, with unresolved D. V was pared by 2 bases and J by 8 bases, with 12 bases between. CDR1 is MNHEY and CDR2 is SVGAGI in the germline V gene. The CDR3 totals 13 residues. In nucleotides, the CDR3 is TGTGCCAGCAGTTACATGTCCTTCAGGGGCTACACCTTC. Amino acids: CASSYMSFRGYTF.

The sample holds many counts of this clonotype. The chain uses TRBV28 and TRBJ2-1, with 8 nucleotides matching TRBD1. After removal of 2 bases from V and 9 bases from J, the junction contained 3 bases not matched to a gene. CDR1 MDHEN and CDR2 SYDVKM come from the germline V gene. The CDR3 is made up of 13 amino acids. The CDR3 here is CASSLQTGGEQFF. As DNA, the CDR3 is TGTGCCAGCAGTTTACAAACAGGGGGTGAGCAGTTCTTC.

In this sample, this clonotype is medium-sized. The chain combines TRBV20-1 with TRBJ1-1; 8 nucleotides align to TRBD1. Losses at the gene ends were 3 bases for V and 6 bases for J; bases not matched to a gene: 6. CDR1 is DFQATT and CDR2 is SNEGSKA in the germline V gene (reference sequence). The CDR3 length is 13 residues. CDR3 residues: CSASRQGASEAFF. The CDR3 DNA reads TGCAGTGCTAGTAGGCAGGGGGCGTCTGAAGCTTTCTTT.

This clonotype was counted at least ten times. The V gene is TRBV7-2, the J gene TRBJ2-7; TRBD1 agrees at 8 bases. The CDR3 is 14 residues long. CDR1 is SGHTA and CDR2 is FQGNSA in the germline V gene. V shed 5 bases and J 5 bases; nucleotides not matched to a gene: 8. CDR3 in amino acids: CASSRRQGKDEQYF. The CDR3 bases are TGTGCCAGCAGCCGCCGACAGGGGAAGGACGAGCAGTACTTC.

In this sample, this clonotype turned up many times. The chain is built from TRBV5-1 and TRBJ2-7, with TRBD2 matching over 7 bases. Germline CDR1 reads SGHRS; CDR2 reads YFSETQ. The CDR3 loop spans 15 amino acids. After removal of 0 bases from V and 2 bases from J, the junction contained 5 bases not matched to a gene. CDR3 DNA: TGCGCCAGCAGCTTGGTGGCTAGCGGTACCTACGAGCAGTACTTC. As protein: CASSLVASGTYEQYF.

This clonotype was detected many times. CDR3 DNA: TGTGCCAGCAGTTTACCCAGCGGGAGGTCGACAGATACGCAGTATTTT. Protein product: CASSLPSGRSTDTQYF. The chain joins TRBV11-2 to TRBJ2-3; 9 positions agree with TRBD2. Unmatched junction bases numbered 10, after V lost 6 bases and J lost 3 bases. The CDR3 extends over 16 amino acids. Per germline, CDR1 SGHAT and CDR2 FQNNGV.

This chain uses TRBV28 with TRBJ1-5; D is unresolved. The CDR3 is 13 amino acids. Trimming removed 5 bases at V and 5 bases at J, with 10 bases between. CDR1 and CDR2 from the germline V gene are MDHEN and SYDVKM. The CDR3 reads CASSTPAYQPQHF. The CDR3 nucleotides read TGTGCCAGCAGTACCCCAGCATATCAGCCCCAGCATTTT.

This clonotype has at least ten counts. The chain uses TRBV4-1 and TRBJ1-4; D gene unclear. Between the trimmed V and J ends, which lost 4 bases and 0 bases, there was a span of 9 bases. Germline V gives CDR1 MGHRA, CDR2 YSYEKL. This CDR3 is built from 15 residues. The CDR3 nucleotides are TGCGCCAGCAGCCGACCGACACCAACTAATGAAAAACTGTTTTTT. Translated: CASSRPTPTNEKLFF.

This clonotype is medium-sized. The chain links TRBV4-3 to TRBJ1-1, with unresolved D. The CDR3 covers 16 residues. V lost 4 bases to trimming and J lost 2 bases, with 17 bases between them. CDR1 and CDR2 (germline): LGHNA, YSLEER. The CDR3 DNA reads TGCGCCAGCAGCCCTCTGGTGGGCAGAGGCAACACTGAAGCTTTCTTT. Translating it yields CASSPLVGRGNTEAFF.

This clonotype appeared many times. The CDR3 DNA follows: TGCAGCGCCCGGATTAGGAAACGGGGGGCCACTGAAGCTTTCTTT. Encoded protein: CSARIRKRGATEAFF. This chain connects TRBV29-1 to TRBJ1-1, with D perhaps TRBD1 (6 bases). This CDR3 has 15 amino acids. CDR1 and CDR2 (germline): SQVTM, ANQGSEA. Trimming took off 7 bases at V and 4 bases at J, with 22 bases between the two ends.

This clonotype has a count of ten or more. The rearrangement joins TRBV6-1 to TRBJ1-4; 7 bases align to TRBD1. The CDR3 length is 14 residues. Germline-derived CDR1 and CDR2 are MNHNS and SASEGT. V was pared by 7 bases and J by 7 bases, with 9 bases of the junction left unmatched. CDR3 sequence (DNA): TGTGCCAGCACCTCACAGGGGCTCAGTGAAAAACTGTTTTTT. Translating gives CASTSQGLSEKLFF.

This clonotype was observed many times. This chain links TRBV24-1 with TRBJ2-1, with 8 bases fitting TRBD2. Trimming cost V 12 bases and J 5 bases; bases outside gene matches: 8. The CDR3 runs 13 residues. The germline V gene has CDR1 KGHDR and CDR2 SFDVKD. The CDR3 reads CASGGPSNNEQFF. In DNA, the CDR3 is TGTGCCTCGGGAGGGCCCTCAAACAATGAGCAGTTCTTC.

This clonotype was counted ten times or more. This rearrangement joins TRBV15 to TRBJ2-2, with TRBD2 matching 11 bases. The V gene end was trimmed by 5 bases and the J gene end by 8 bases; junction bases not matched to a gene: 7. In germline, CDR1 is LNHNV, CDR2 YYDKDF (reference sequence). The CDR3 is 15 residues long. CDR3 nucleotide sequence: TGTGCCACCAGCCCTCTAGCGGGAGGAGCTGGGGAGCTGTTTTTT. Its translation: CATSPLAGGAGELFF.

This clonotype was counted at least ten times. The chain joins TRBV5-4 to TRBJ1-2; no definite D call. CDR1 and CDR2 from the germline V gene are SGHNT and YYREEE (reference sequence). This CDR3 spans 12 amino acids. The V end was cut by 3 bases, the J end by 3 bases, with 6 bases between. The CDR3 DNA sequence: TGTGCCAGCAGCTCGAACGACTATGGCTACACCTTC. Translated, it gives CASSSNDYGYTF.

In its sample, this clonotype was seen many times. The chain couples TRBV6-5 to TRBJ2-3; possible D gene TRBD1, 6 bases. The CDR3 is 15 amino acids. The V gene lost 6 bases and the J gene lost 5 bases, with 18 bases spanning the gap. Germline CDR1 MNHEY, CDR2 SVGAGI. In nucleotides, the CDR3 is TGTGCCAGCAGAAGATCCCCTCTAGGGGGAGATACGCAGTATTTT. As protein: CASRRSPLGGDTQYF.

This clonotype counts as medium-sized. The rearrangement links TRBV7-7 to TRBJ2-1; 14 nucleotides line up with TRBD2. V was pared by 5 bases and J by 1 base, with 4 bases of the junction left unmatched. CDR3 size: 17 residues. CDR1 and CDR2 from the germline V gene are SSHAT and FNYEAQ (reference sequence). CDR3 residues: CASSMTSGRGSYNEQFF. Written as DNA, the CDR3 is TGTGCCAGCAGCATGACTAGCGGGAGGGGATCCTACAATGAGCAGTTCTTC.

This clonotype occurred once. A much larger clonotype is one base distant, so this may be a read error. The V and J genes are TRBV20-1 and TRBJ2-5; 7 nucleotides align to TRBD1. In germline, CDR1 is DFQATT, CDR2 SNEGSKA (reference sequence). This CDR3 is built from 12 residues. Trimming at V came to 5 bases and at J to 5 bases, leaving 5 bases not matched to a gene. CDR3 nucleotides: TGCAGTGCTGACAGGGCTTTGGAGACCCAGTACTTC. As protein: CSADRALETQYF.

This clonotype has ten or more counts. V and J are TRBV4-3 and TRBJ2-1, with no clear D. V lost 0 bases, J lost 5 bases, and 11 bases lay in between. CDR1 is LGHNA and CDR2 is YSLEER in the germline V gene. This CDR3 comprises 15 residues. CDR3: CASSQDWTNHNEQFF. The CDR3 bases are TGCGCCAGCAGCCAAGATTGGACCAACCACAATGAGCAGTTCTTC.

This clonotype is medium-sized (0.01 to 0.1%) by share. This chain joins TRBV9 and TRBJ2-7; D remains unclear. Germline V gene sequence: CDR1 SGDLS, CDR2 YYNGEE. This CDR3 region has 15 residues. V gave up 4 bases and J gave up 0 bases, with 14 bases separating them. The chain's CDR3 is CASSSKDGDSYEQYF. The CDR3 region has the DNA TGTGCCAGCAGCTCCAAGGACGGAGACTCCTACGAGCAGTACTTC.

V and J are TRBV18 and TRBJ1-2; 7 positions match TRBD1. This CDR3 has 14 amino acids. V was clipped by 3 bases and J by 4 bases; unmatched bases: 5. CDR1 is KGHSH, CDR2 LQKENI, per germline. CDR3 nucleotides: TGTGCCAGCTCACCGGGACAGTTTTTCTATGGCTACACCTTC. Translated: CASSPGQFFYGYTF.